This T cell receptor beta chain derives from a study of beta chain features in type 1 diabetes. General study points: Across all four CD4+ subsets, people with type 1 diabetes showed modestly shorter TCRB CDR3s.

Germline V gives CDR1 SGHDT, CDR2 YYEEEE. V was clipped by 0 bases and J by 3 bases, with 9 bases between them. The CDR3 is made up of 14 amino acids. As every portion of the isolated RNA was reverse transcribed, the sequencing read expressed TCRB transcripts. Method: immunoSEQ multiplex PCR; TCRdb's copy keeps in-frame clones and lacks some. Here the sample spans 680,000 or so clones, around an eighth being singletons. In this sample, this clone turned up a few times. Its antigen is not identified. V usage is TRBV5-6 and J usage is TRBJ2-5, with D possibly being TRBD1 (6 bases). Sequencing used naive CD4+ T cells from blood. The clonotype comes from a man between 18 and 35 years old with type 1 diabetes. As DNA, the CDR3 is TGTGCCAGCAGCTTGGTCGCAGGGGAAGAGACCCAGTACTTC. As protein: CASSLVAGEETQYF.